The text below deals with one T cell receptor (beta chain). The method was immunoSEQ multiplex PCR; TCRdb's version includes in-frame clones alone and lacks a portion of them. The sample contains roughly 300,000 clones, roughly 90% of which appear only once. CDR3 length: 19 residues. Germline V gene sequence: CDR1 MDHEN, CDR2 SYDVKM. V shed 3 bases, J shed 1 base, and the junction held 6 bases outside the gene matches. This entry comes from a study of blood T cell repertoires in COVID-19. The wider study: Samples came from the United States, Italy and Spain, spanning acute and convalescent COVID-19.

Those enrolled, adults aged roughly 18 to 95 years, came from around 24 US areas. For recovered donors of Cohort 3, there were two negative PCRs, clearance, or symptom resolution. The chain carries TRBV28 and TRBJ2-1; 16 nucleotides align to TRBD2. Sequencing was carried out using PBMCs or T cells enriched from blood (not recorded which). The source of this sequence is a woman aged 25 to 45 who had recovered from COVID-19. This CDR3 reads CASSFRGLAGGGSYNEQFF. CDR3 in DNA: TGTGCCAGCAGTTTTAGGGGACTAGCGGGAGGGGGATCCTACAATGAGCAGTTCTTC.